What follows are 23 T cell receptor beta chains derived from one specimen sequenced in a study of T-cell reconstitution after alpha-beta-depleted transplantation in children. Unique molecular identifiers were built into the TCRbeta library. TCRdb reprocessed the PCR reads via MiXCR and lists one record per CDR3 protein. The sample carries 500,000 to 600,000 distinct CDR3 sequences, 15% to 20% recorded once. Specimen: PBMCs from the stem cell graft donor, collected from the stem cell graft. These receptor sequences come from a human donor who donated a stem cell graft to a child with acute lymphoblastic leukemia.

This clonotype came up a few times. V is TRBV7-9 and J is TRBJ2-5; D gene uncertain. The CDR3 length is 12 residues. Germline assignment: CDR1 SEHNR and CDR2 FQNEAQ (reference sequence). V was clipped by 5 bases and J by 13 bases, with 17 bases between them. CDR3 nucleotide sequence: TGTGCCAGCAGCCTTACCGAAAGAAGCAGGTACTTC. Translating gives CASSLTERSRYF.

The gene calls are TRBV5-4 and TRBJ2-2; D is undetermined. Germline V gives CDR1 SGHNT, CDR2 YYREEE (reference sequence). The CDR3 spans 15 residues. The V end lost 1 base, the J end lost 3 bases, and 10 bases lay between the germline ends. The CDR3 reads CASSLNTRYTGELFF. As DNA, the CDR3 is TGTGCCAGCAGCTTGAACACTCGGTACACCGGGGAGCTGTTTTTT.

This clonotype was recorded a few times. J is TRBJ1-1 and V is TRBV9; D not resolved. V was pared by 0 bases and J by 7 bases, with 19 bases between. This CDR3 spans 16 amino acids. Germline CDR1 is SGDLS and CDR2 is YYNGEE. The CDR3 region is CASSVEDGSPIGEAFF. CDR3 DNA sequence: TGTGCCAGCAGCGTAGAAGATGGCTCCCCGATAGGTGAAGCTTTCTTT.

The chain combines TRBV11-2 with TRBJ2-3, with 8 bases that match TRBD2. Per the germline V gene, CDR1 is SGHAT and CDR2 is FQNNGV. J was trimmed by 5 bases and V by 4 bases; bases with no gene match: 5. The CDR3 is 14 residues long. CDR3 region: CASSSTGGQDTQYF. The CDR3 DNA is TGTGCCAGCAGCTCTACGGGAGGGCAAGATACGCAGTATTTT.

The V gene is TRBV7-9, the J gene TRBJ2-1; 7 nucleotides align to TRBD2. The CDR3 length is 15 residues. Germline V gene data show CDR1 as SEHNR and CDR2 as FQNEAQ (reference sequence). J lost 8 bases, V lost 2 bases, and 9 bases had no gene match. The CDR3 sequence: CASSLIATSIDEQFF. DNA of the CDR3: TGTGCCAGCAGCTTAATCGCGACTAGCATCGATGAGCAGTTCTTC.

This clonotype has a handful of counts. This chain connects TRBV12-3 or TRBV12-4 to TRBJ1-2, with D perhaps matching TRBD1 (6 bases). This CDR3 region has 13 residues. V was cut by 6 bases and J by 6 bases, with 14 bases left in between. The CDR3 sequence is CASRPGGTHGYTF. Here the CDR3 DNA reads TGTGCCAGCAGGCCCGGGGGCACCCATGGCTACACCTTC.

This clonotype was observed a few times. V usage is TRBV7-8 and J usage is TRBJ1-5, with unresolved D. CDR3 length equals 14 residues. V was trimmed by 1 base and J by 6 bases, leaving 10 bases between them. Per germline, CDR1 SGHVS and CDR2 FQNEAQ. The CDR3 loop is CASSLGEGGQPQHF. Here the CDR3 DNA reads TGTGCCAGCAGCTTAGGAGAAGGTGGTCAGCCCCAGCATTTT.

This clonotype showed up many times. This chain links TRBV5-1 with TRBJ2-7; D is unclear. Deletions cut 1 base from V and 3 bases from J, with 5 bases between. The CDR3 runs to 12 residues. Per germline, CDR1 SGHRS and CDR2 YFSETQ. This chain's CDR3 is CASSLWDYEQYF. DNA of the CDR3: TGCGCCAGCAGCTTGTGGGACTACGAGCAGTACTTC.

This chain connects TRBV4-1 to TRBJ2-1; TRBD2 matches 14 bases. The CDR3 has 16 amino acids. Germline V lookup: CDR1 MGHRA, CDR2 YSYEKL. V was pared by 5 bases and J by 9 bases, with 9 bases of the junction left unmatched. The CDR3 is CASSAGLAGDNGEQFF. The CDR3 DNA follows: TGCGCCAGCAGCGCGGGACTAGCGGGAGACAATGGTGAGCAGTTCTTC.

This clonotype was seen only a few times. This sequence joins TRBV19 and TRBJ1-1, with 7 positions matching TRBD1. The CDR3 spans 15 residues. Germline V lookup: CDR1 LNHDA, CDR2 SQIVND (reference sequence). V lost 8 bases, J lost 0 bases, and 9 bases stayed unmatched. Here the CDR3 DNA reads TGTGCCAGTGAACCGGGACAGCTGTTGAACACTGAAGCTTTCTTT. This encodes CASEPGQLLNTEAFF. Full variable domain (remainder filled in from reference TRBV19 and TRBJ1-1): DGGITQSPKYLFRKEGQNVTLSCEQNLNHDAMYWYRQDPGQGLRLIYYSQIVNDFQKGDIAEGYSVSREKKESFPLTVTSAQKNPTAFYLCASEPGQLLNTEAFFGQGTRLTVV.

The chain carries TRBV7-2 and TRBJ1-1, with D unresolved. Germline V lookup: CDR1 SGHTA, CDR2 FQGNSA. The CDR3 has 13 amino acids. V dropped 8 bases and J dropped 2 bases, with 12 bases sitting between them. DNA of the CDR3: TGTGCCAGCGTAGCACTTTATAACACTGAAGCTTTCTTT. It codes for CASVALYNTEAFF.

V is TRBV27 and J is TRBJ2-1, with no clear D. This CDR3 is built from 12 residues. The germline gives CDR1 MNHEY, CDR2 SMNVEV (reference sequence). V shed 4 bases and J shed 7 bases, with 8 bases lying between them. CDR3 DNA sequence: TGTGCCAGCAGTTCGAGTTGGAATGAGCAGTTCTTC. Translated, it gives CASSSSWNEQFF.

A few counts support this clonotype. The chain employs TRBV19 and TRBJ2-7; D is perhaps TRBD2 (6 bases). The CDR3 totals 13 residues. Trimming pared 3 bases from V and 5 bases from J, leaving 11 bases between. Germline CDR1 is LNHDA and CDR2 is SQIVND (reference sequence). CDR3: CASSIVLADEQYF. Written as DNA, the CDR3 is TGTGCCAGTAGTATTGTACTAGCTGACGAGCAGTACTTC.

V and J are TRBV6-1 and TRBJ1-6; 8 bases line up with TRBD1. Trimming took 6 bases from V and 10 from J; bases not matched to a gene: 11. CDR3 length: 15 residues. The germline V gene has CDR1 MNHNS and CDR2 SASEGT. The CDR3 loop reads CASRGQAPGESPLHF. For the CDR3, the DNA is TGTGCCAGCAGGGGACAGGCTCCCGGGGAGTCACCCCTCCACTTT.

This clonotype has more than one count but fewer than ten. The chain uses TRBV20-1 and TRBJ2-3, with 10 positions matching TRBD1. The CDR3 extends over 17 amino acids. J lost 4 bases, V lost 6 bases, and 16 bases had no gene match. The V gene's germline CDR1 is DFQATT and CDR2 SNEGSKA (reference sequence). CDR3 in amino acids: CSARRTPGQGNSDTQYF. The CDR3 bases are TGCAGTGCAAGGCGTACCCCGGGACAGGGGAATTCAGATACGCAGTATTTT.

The genes are TRBV27 and TRBJ1-3, with D unresolved. This CDR3 comprises 14 residues. V lost 6 bases to trimming and J lost 0 bases, with 9 bases between them. The V gene's germline CDR1 is MNHEY and CDR2 SMNVEV (reference sequence). CDR3 coding DNA: TGTGCCAGCAGATCCTTAGGCTCTGGAAACACCATATATTTT. It codes for CASRSLGSGNTIYF.

This chain links TRBV12-3 or TRBV12-4 with TRBJ2-5, with 7 nucleotides matching TRBD2. V lost 4 bases to trimming and J lost 2 bases; unmatched junction nucleotides: 10. The CDR3 is made up of 16 amino acids. In DNA form, the CDR3 reads TGTGCCAGCAGTTCATCCGGCGGGAGAGCACAAGAGACCCAGTACTTC. Amino acids: CASSSSGGRAQETQYF.

V is TRBV6-1 and J is TRBJ1-5; the D gene is possibly TRBD1 (5 bases). The CDR3 extends over 15 amino acids. Germline V gene data show CDR1 as MNHNS and CDR2 as SASEGT. V lost 7 bases and J lost 4, with 17 bases in between. The CDR3 region has the DNA TGTGCCAGCAAGCCACGGGACGGCCCAAATCAGCCCCAGCATTTT. Translating gives CASKPRDGPNQPQHF.

The chain carries TRBV5-6 and TRBJ1-6; D is undetermined. The V gene's germline CDR1 is SGHDT and CDR2 YYEEEE. This CDR3 is built from 14 residues. Between the trimmed V and J ends, which lost 3 bases and 12 bases, there was a span of 16 bases. The CDR3 loop reads CASSWGGDAVPLHF. Here the CDR3 DNA reads TGTGCCAGCAGCTGGGGAGGAGACGCGGTACCCCTCCACTTT.

This sequence joins TRBV4-1 and TRBJ2-7, with 8 bases identical to TRBD2. There are 16 residues in the CDR3. After removal of 0 bases from V and 4 bases from J, the junction contained 8 bases not matched to a gene. Germline V gene lookup returns CDR1 MGHRA and CDR2 YSYEKL. The CDR3: CASSQDRGGGPYEQYF. In DNA form, the CDR3 reads TGCGCCAGCAGCCAAGATCGGGGGGGAGGGCCTTACGAGCAGTACTTC.

There are a few counts of this clonotype. The CDR3: CASSGQPTDTQYF. CDR3 DNA sequence: TGTGCCAGCAGTGGACAGCCGACAGATACGCAGTATTTT. The chain recombines TRBV2 with TRBJ2-3; TRBD1 might be the D (5 bases). CDR1 and CDR2 (germline): SNHLY, FYNNEI. This CDR3 region has 13 residues. Trimming took off 4 bases at V and 3 bases at J, with 8 bases between the two ends.

This clonotype has a count of ten or more. This rearrangement joins TRBV11-2 to TRBJ2-7, with TRBD2 matching 12 bases. Germline CDR1 SGHAT, CDR2 FQNNGV. This CDR3 region has 15 residues. J lost 3 bases, V lost 3 bases, and 3 bases had no gene match. This CDR3 reads CASSLTSGRGYEQYF. In nucleotides, the CDR3 is TGTGCCAGCAGCTTGACTAGCGGGAGAGGCTACGAGCAGTACTTC.

This clonotype was seen repeatedly, ten times or more. The junction differs from germline at one of its ends, possibly a read error. V usage is TRBV5-1 and J usage is TRBJ2-1; D is unclear. CDR1 and CDR2 (germline): SGHRS, YFSETQ. This CDR3 region has 12 residues. This CDR3 is CASSWDYNEQFF. The DNA of the CDR3 is TGTGCCAGCAGCTGGGACTACAATGAGCAGTTCTTC.